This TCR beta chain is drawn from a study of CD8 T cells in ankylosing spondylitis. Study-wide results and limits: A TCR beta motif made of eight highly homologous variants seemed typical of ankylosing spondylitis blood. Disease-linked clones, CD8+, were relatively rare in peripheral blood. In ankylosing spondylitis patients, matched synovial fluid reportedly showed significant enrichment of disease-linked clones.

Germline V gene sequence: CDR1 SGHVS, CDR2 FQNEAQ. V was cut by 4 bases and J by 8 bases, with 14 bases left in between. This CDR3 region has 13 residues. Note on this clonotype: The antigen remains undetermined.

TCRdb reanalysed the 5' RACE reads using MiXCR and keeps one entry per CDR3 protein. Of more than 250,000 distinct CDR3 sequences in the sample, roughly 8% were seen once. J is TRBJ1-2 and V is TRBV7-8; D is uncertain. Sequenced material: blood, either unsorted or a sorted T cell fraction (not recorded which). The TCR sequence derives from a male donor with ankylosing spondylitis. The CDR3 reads CASSSRQGSGYTF. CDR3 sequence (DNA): TGTGCCAGCAGCTCTCGTCAAGGTAGCGGCTACACCTTC. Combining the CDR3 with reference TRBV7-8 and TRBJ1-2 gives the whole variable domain GAGVSQSPRYKVAKRGQDVALRCDPISGHVSLFWYQQALGQGPEFLTYFQNEAQLDKSGLPSDRFFAERPEGSVSTLKIQRTQQEDSAVYLCASSSRQGSGYTFGSGTRLTVV.